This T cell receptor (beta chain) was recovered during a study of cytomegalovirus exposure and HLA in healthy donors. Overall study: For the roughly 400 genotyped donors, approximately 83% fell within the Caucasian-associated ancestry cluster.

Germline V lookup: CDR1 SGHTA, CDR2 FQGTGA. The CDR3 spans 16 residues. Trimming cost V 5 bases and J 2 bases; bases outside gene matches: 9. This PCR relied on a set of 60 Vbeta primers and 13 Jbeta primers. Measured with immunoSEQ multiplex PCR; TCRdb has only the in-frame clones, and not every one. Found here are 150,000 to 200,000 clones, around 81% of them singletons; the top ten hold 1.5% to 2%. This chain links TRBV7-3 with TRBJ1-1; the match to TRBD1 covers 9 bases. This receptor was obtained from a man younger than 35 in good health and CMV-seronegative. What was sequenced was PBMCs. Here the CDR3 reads CASSLGTGRSNTEAFF. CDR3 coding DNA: TGTGCCAGCAGCCTCGGGACAGGGAGGTCAAACACTGAAGCTTTCTTT.